These T cell receptor beta chains were read from a single sample in a study of T-cell memory formation after mild COVID-19. MiXCR was run by TCRdb on the 5' RACE reads, yielding one entry per CDR3 protein. The data contain roughly 350,000 distinct CDR3 sequences, roughly an eighth of them singletons. Specimen: PBMCs or a T cell subset sorted from them (not recorded which). These receptors were collected from a man between 18 and 35 years old who had mild COVID-19 (a few samples of this study predate the infection). Cell type and time point are not known. The CDR3 runs from the conserved cysteine through the conserved F or W. The D gene is left open where the match is weak. A row's size may be missing; if present it is once, few, many or a size class.

TGCAGTGCCGACGCCGACACGGGACAGGATCAACCCCTCCACTTT,CSADADTGQDQPLHF,NA,TRBJ1-6,TRBV20-1,TRBD1
TGTGCCAGCTCGTCAGGGAGAGATCAGCCCCAGCATTTT,CASSSGRDQPQHF,NA,TRBJ1-5,TRBV18,NA
TGTGCCAGCAGTCCGGCCTGGGGGTTCCAAGAGACCCAGTACTTC,CASSPAWGFQETQYF,many,TRBJ2-5,TRBV7-8,NA
TGTGCCAGACGCTCTGAGGGGGCGCGGGACACTGAAGCTTTCTTT,CARRSEGARDTEAFF,few,TRBJ1-1,TRBV27,TRBD1
TGCAGCGTTTACAGGGGCCCCTATGGCTACACCTTC,CSVYRGPYGYTF,few,TRBJ1-2,TRBV29-1,TRBD1
TGTGCCAGCAGCTTAGCTCCAGCGGGGGGCACAGATACGCAGTATTTT,CASSLAPAGGTDTQYF,NA,TRBJ2-3,TRBV11-2,TRBD2
TGTGCCAGCAGTCAGGGGGAATTTGAGCAGTACTTC,CASSQGEFEQYF,NA,TRBJ2-7,TRBV9,TRBD1
TGTGCCAGCAGTCCCGGACAGGGGAGCATACTGTTTTTT,CASSPGQGSILFF,NA,TRBJ1-4,TRBV27,TRBD1
TGTGCCAGCAGCGTAAACCTGCGGGACTCGTACTTGTCTAATGAAAAACTGTTTTTT,CASSVNLRDSYLSNEKLFF,NA,TRBJ1-4,TRBV7-6,NA
TGTGCCAGCAGTCCGAAGAGAAACTATGGCTACACCTTC,CASSPKRNYGYTF,few,TRBJ1-2,TRBV27,NA
TGTGCCAGCAGTTTACTGTCACGCAATCAGCCCCAGCATTTT,CASSLLSRNQPQHF,few,TRBJ1-5,TRBV28,NA
TGTGCCAGCAGCCCTCAAACAGGGTCGGTGGACATTCAGTACTTC,CASSPQTGSVDIQYF,many,TRBJ2-4,TRBV7-8,NA
TGTGCCAGCAGTGACGGCGAGACCGGGACAGATACGCAGTATTTT,CASSDGETGTDTQYF,few,TRBJ2-3,TRBV6-4,NA
TGTGCCAGCAGCTTAGAAACCCTCCCAGATACGCAGTATTTT,CASSLETLPDTQYF,NA,TRBJ2-3,TRBV7-9,NA
TGCGCCAGCAGCCATGACTCTTGGGACGGCTACGAGCAGTACTTC,CASSHDSWDGYEQYF,few,TRBJ2-7,TRBV4-1,NA
TGTGCCAGCACCCTGAGGCCACTAGCGGGGGGTAAAGAGACCCAGTACTTC,CASTLRPLAGGKETQYF,many,TRBJ2-5,TRBV21-1,NA
TGCGCCAGCAGCTTTAGCGGGGGGCTCGCCTACGAGCAGTACTTC,CASSFSGGLAYEQYF,NA,TRBJ2-7,TRBV5-1,TRBD2
TGTGCCAGCTCCCCCCGCACGGACTCCAATTCACCCCTCCACTTT,CASSPRTDSNSPLHF,NA,TRBJ1-6,TRBV18,NA
TGCAGTGCTAGAGGAGGGGGCTCTCTTCCTATCTCTGAAGCTTTCTTT,CSARGGGSLPISEAFF,NA,TRBJ1-1,TRBV20-1,TRBD1
TGTGCCAGCAGCTTAAATTTGAACATTCAGTACTTC,CASSLNLNIQYF,many,TRBJ2-4,TRBV7-2,NA
TGTGCCAGCAGCTTAGTGGGGGAGCTGTTTTTT,CASSLVGELFF,NA,TRBJ2-2,TRBV11-2,NA
TGTGCCAGCAGCTTAGCCTCGGGGGGAGGAGAGACCCAGTACTTC,CASSLASGGGETQYF,few,TRBJ2-5,TRBV7-9,TRBD2
TGTGCCAGCACCGTTTTCGGGGGGGCCGGGGAGACCCAGTACTTC,CASTVFGGAGETQYF,NA,TRBJ2-5,TRBV28,TRBD2
TGTGCCAGCAGCTTGGTGAGGTTAAAAGAGACCCAGTACTTC,CASSLVRLKETQYF,NA,TRBJ2-5,TRBV5-8,NA
TGTGCCTGGGGGTACCAAGAGACCCAGTACTTC,CAWGYQETQYF,NA,TRBJ2-5,TRBV30,NA
TGCGCCAGCAGCCAAGCTGTCAGGGGCACTGAAGCTTTCTTT,CASSQAVRGTEAFF,few,TRBJ1-1,TRBV4-3,NA
TGCGCCAGCACCATGGGGCTAGCGGACACAGATACGCAGTATTTT,CASTMGLADTDTQYF,NA,TRBJ2-3,TRBV5-1,TRBD2
TGCGCCAGCAGTGAGACAGTCCGGATCGGGTACACCTTC,CASSETVRIGYTF,few,TRBJ1-2,TRBV10-2,NA
TGCGCCAGCAGCCAAGGGAATGCCTATGGCTACACCTTC,CASSQGNAYGYTF,NA,TRBJ1-2,TRBV4-3,NA
TGTGCCATCAGTGCGACGGGATCCGCCTACGAGCAGTACTTC,CAISATGSAYEQYF,NA,TRBJ2-7,TRBV10-3,NA
TGTGCCAGCAGGTGGGGGGCGAGGAACACTGAAGCTTTCTTT,CASRWGARNTEAFF,NA,TRBJ1-1,TRBV2,NA
TGCGCCAGCAGCTTCACAGCCTCGGAGACCCAGTACTTC,CASSFTASETQYF,few,TRBJ2-5,TRBV5-1,NA
TGTGCCAGCAGTGAACAGGGATCCGGCGCTCAGCCCCAGCATTTT,CASSEQGSGAQPQHF,few,TRBJ1-5,TRBV2,NA
TGTGCCAGCAGTGGAATGGACCCGTATCTTTCACCCCTCCACTTT,CASSGMDPYLSPLHF,few,TRBJ1-6,TRBV2,NA
TGTGCCAGCAGTGAGCTAGGCCAAACTGAGCAGTTCTTC,CASSELGQTEQFF,few,TRBJ2-1,TRBV2,NA
TGCGCCAGCAGCTTGGGACTAGCGGGACTAAAAGAGACCCAGTACTTC,CASSLGLAGLKETQYF,once,TRBJ2-5,TRBV5-1,TRBD2
TGTGCCAGTAGTATAGGAGGGGCCGGGGAGCTGTTTTTT,CASSIGGAGELFF,NA,TRBJ2-2,TRBV19,NA
TGCGCCAGCAGCTTGGGTTGGGGAAACATTCAGTACTTC,CASSLGWGNIQYF,many,TRBJ2-4,TRBV5-1,NA
TGCGCCAGCAGTCGCAGGCTACATAGCACAGATACGCAGTATTTT,CASSRRLHSTDTQYF,NA,TRBJ2-3,TRBV23-1,NA
TGCAGCGCCGGGGTTCACTCCTACGAGCAGTACTTC,CSAGVHSYEQYF,NA,TRBJ2-7,TRBV29-1,NA
TGCGCCAGCAGCTTGGAGGTCCATTCTTTCATGAACACTGAAGCTTTCTTT,CASSLEVHSFMNTEAFF,NA,TRBJ1-1,TRBV5-1,NA
TGTGCCAGCGGCTCCGGGCAGAGCACAGATACGCAGTATTTT,CASGSGQSTDTQYF,NA,TRBJ2-3,TRBV9,NA
TGTGCCAGCAGCCGAAACAGGGAAGGATTAACAGATACGCAGTATTTT,CASSRNREGLTDTQYF,few,TRBJ2-3,TRBV11-2,NA
TGTGCCAGCAGCGTAAGAGGGATCCAAGAGACCCAGTACTTC,CASSVRGIQETQYF,NA,TRBJ2-5,TRBV9,NA
TGCAGTGGGGCCCTTGACTATGGCTACACCTTC,CSGALDYGYTF,few,TRBJ1-2,TRBV20-1,NA
TGCGCCAGCAGCTTGGCGGGATCGGGAACAGGGAGTCCGTTCTTC,CASSLAGSGTGSPFF,NA,TRBJ2-1,TRBV5-1,NA
TGTGCCAGCAGCCAAATTAGAGCCGGAGGCTACACCTTC,CASSQIRAGGYTF,few,TRBJ1-2,TRBV3-1,NA
TGTGCCAGCAGCACTGGGACTAGCGGGATGGGGTCCTACAATGAGCAGTTCTTC,CASSTGTSGMGSYNEQFF,NA,TRBJ2-1,TRBV3-1,TRBD2